The clone carrying this TCR beta chain was counted between two and nine times. The antigen remains unidentified. RNA extraction was followed by reverse transcription into cDNA, which acted as the sequencing template. The table came from immunoSEQ multiplex PCR; TCRdb's copy has only in-frame clones and leaves some out. Of over 120,000 clones listed, roughly three fifths were seen once; the top ten hold 5% to 7.5%. Germline V lookup: CDR1 ENHRY, CDR2 SYGVKD. Trimming took 6 bases from V and 0 from J, leaving 12 bases between them. The CDR3 spans 16 residues. The source of the sample is a study of CD8+ T cells in alopecia areata. At the level of the study: Dosing spanned 6 to 18 months on tofacitinib, then 6 months off drug. Whole-study findings and limits: Besides other cells, scalp samples also yield sequences of resident alphabeta T cells from normal skin.

The sample was CD4+ T cells sorted from blood, taken at week 0. This chain links TRBV10-3 with TRBJ2-6; D might be TRBD1 (6 bases). The sequence was obtained from a human donor with alopecia areata. CDR3 region: CAISPRDNSGANVLTF. The CDR3 coding sequence is TGTGCCATCAGCCCTCGGGACAACTCTGGGGCCAACGTCCTGACTTTC.